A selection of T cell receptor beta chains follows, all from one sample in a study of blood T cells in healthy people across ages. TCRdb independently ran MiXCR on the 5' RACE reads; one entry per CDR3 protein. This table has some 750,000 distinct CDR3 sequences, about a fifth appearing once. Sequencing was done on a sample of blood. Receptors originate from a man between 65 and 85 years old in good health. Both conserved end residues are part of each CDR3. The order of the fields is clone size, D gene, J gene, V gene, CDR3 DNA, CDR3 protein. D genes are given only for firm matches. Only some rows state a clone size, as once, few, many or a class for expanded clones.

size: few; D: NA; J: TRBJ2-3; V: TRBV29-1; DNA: TGCAGCGTTGAAGGGCAGCACACAGATACGCAGTATTTT; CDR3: CSVEGQHTDTQYF
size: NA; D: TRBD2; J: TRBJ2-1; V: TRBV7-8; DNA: TGTGCCAGCACCTCATACACGGGACTAGCCTCGAATGAGCAGTTCTTC; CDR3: CASTSYTGLASNEQFF
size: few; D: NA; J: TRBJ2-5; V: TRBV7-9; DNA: TGTGCCAGCAGCTTGGGGTCTAGCCGGGAGACCCAGTACTTC; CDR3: CASSLGSSRETQYF
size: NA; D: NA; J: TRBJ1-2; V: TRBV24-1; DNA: TGTGCCACCAGTGATATCATGTCGAACTATGGCTACACCTTC; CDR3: CATSDIMSNYGYTF
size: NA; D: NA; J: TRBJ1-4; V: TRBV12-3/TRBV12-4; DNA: TGTGCCAGCAGGAAGGACAGAACTAGTGAAAAACTGTTTTTT; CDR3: CASRKDRTSEKLFF
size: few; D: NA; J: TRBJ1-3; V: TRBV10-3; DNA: TGTGCCATCAGTTCCGGACAGCTCTCTGGAAACACCATATATTTT; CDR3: CAISSGQLSGNTIYF
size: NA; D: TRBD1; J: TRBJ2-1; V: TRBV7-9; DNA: TGTGCCAGCAGCTCCCGGGACAGGGCGTTCTTC; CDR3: CASSSRDRAFF
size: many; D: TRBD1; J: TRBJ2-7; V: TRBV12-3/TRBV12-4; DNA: TGTGCCAGCAGTCCCACAGGGGTCTACGAGCAGTACTTC; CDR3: CASSPTGVYEQYF
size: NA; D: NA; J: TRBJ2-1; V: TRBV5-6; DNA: TGTGCCAGCAGCGCCGGGACATCGGACCTCAATGAGCAGTTCTTC; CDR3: CASSAGTSDLNEQFF
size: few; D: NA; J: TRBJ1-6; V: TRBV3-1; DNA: TGTGCCAGCAGCCAAGGAGTCAAATCACCCCTCCACTTT; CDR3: CASSQGVKSPLHF
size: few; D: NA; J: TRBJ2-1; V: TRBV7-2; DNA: TGTGCCAGCAGCCCGCGCCCGCCGAATGAGCAGTTCTTC; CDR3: CASSPRPPNEQFF
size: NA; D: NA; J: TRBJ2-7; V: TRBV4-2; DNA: TGTGCCAGCAGCCAGGGGCGCTCGGATTACGAGCAGTACTTC; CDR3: CASSQGRSDYEQYF
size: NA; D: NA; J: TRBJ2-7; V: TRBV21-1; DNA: TGTGCCAGCAGGGGGACAGGGGCCTTCTACGAGCAGTACTTC; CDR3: CASRGTGAFYEQYF
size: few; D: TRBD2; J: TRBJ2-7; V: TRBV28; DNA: TGTGCCAGCAGTTTAATGCGGGGGGCTACCTACGAGCAGTACTTC; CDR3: CASSLMRGATYEQYF
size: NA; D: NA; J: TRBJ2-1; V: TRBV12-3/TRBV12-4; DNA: TGTGCCAGCAGTTTTTCAGTACTCTCCTACAATGAGCAGTTCTTC; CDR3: CASSFSVLSYNEQFF
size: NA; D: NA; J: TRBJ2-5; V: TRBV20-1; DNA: TGCAGTGCTAGCCCCCCGGTGGGGGTGGAAGAGACCCAGTACTTC; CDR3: CSASPPVGVEETQYF
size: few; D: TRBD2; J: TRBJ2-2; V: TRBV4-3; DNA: TGCGCCAGCAGCCGGGGACTAACGGATAACGCCGGGGAGCTGTTTTTT; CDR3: CASSRGLTDNAGELFF
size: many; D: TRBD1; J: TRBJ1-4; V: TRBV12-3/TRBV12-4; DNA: TGTGCCAGCAGCGGACAGGGCAAACTGTTTTTT; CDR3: CASSGQGKLFF
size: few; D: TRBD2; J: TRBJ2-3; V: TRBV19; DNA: TGTGCCAGTAGTACTAGCGGGAGTCGCACAGATACGCAGTATTTT; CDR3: CASSTSGSRTDTQYF
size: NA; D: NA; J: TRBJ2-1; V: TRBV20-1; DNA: TGCAGTGCTTCTCCGGACAGTTACAATGAGCAGTTCTTC; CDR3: CSASPDSYNEQFF
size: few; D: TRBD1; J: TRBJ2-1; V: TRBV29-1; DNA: TGCAGCGTTGAAGCTCAACCGGGACAGGGAGGTAATGAGCAGTTCTTC; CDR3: CSVEAQPGQGGNEQFF
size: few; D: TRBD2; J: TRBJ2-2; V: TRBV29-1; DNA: TGCAGCGTTGGAGGACTAGCGGGGGGGAGGGAGCTGTTTTTT; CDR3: CSVGGLAGGRELFF
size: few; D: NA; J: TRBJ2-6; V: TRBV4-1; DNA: TGCGCCAGCATGGGGGACTCTGGGGCCAACGTCCTGACTTTC; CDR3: CASMGDSGANVLTF
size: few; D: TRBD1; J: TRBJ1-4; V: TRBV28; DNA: TGTGCCAGCAGTACCCGGACAGGGATTGCAACTAATGAAAAACTGTTTTTT; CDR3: CASSTRTGIATNEKLFF
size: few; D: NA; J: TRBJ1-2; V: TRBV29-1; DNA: TGCAGCTTCTCCCGGGGCAGCGGGCGCGGCTACACCTTC; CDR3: CSFSRGSGRGYTF
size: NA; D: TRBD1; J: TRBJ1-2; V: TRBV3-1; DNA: TGTGCCAGCAGCCCGATCCGGGGACAGCGTAACTATGGCTACACCTTC; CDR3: CASSPIRGQRNYGYTF
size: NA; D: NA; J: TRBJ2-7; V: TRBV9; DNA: TGTGCCAGCAGCCCAGGGTACACCACAAACCACGAGCAGTACTTC; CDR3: CASSPGYTTNHEQYF
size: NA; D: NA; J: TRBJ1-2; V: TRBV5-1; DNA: TGCGCCAGCAGCTTGGTTGGCCACTCCTATGGCTACACCTTC; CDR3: CASSLVGHSYGYTF
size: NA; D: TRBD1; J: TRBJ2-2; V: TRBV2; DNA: TGTGCCAGCAGCGACGGACAGGGGGCCACCGGGGAGCTGTTTTTT; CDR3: CASSDGQGATGELFF
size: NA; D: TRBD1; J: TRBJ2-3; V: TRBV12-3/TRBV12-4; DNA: TGTGCCAGCAGTTCGGGACAGCCCCTCACAGATACGCAGTATTTT; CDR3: CASSSGQPLTDTQYF
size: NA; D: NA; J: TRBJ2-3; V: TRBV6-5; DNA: TGTGCCAGCACCCGATCAGATACGCAGTATTTT; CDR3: CASTRSDTQYF
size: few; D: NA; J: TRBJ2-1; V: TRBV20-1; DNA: TGCAGTGCTCCTTTTGGCAGGGACGGGAATGAGCAGTTCTTC; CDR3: CSAPFGRDGNEQFF
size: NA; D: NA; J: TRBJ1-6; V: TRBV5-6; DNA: TGTGCCAGCAGCTTGGATGGGGGCTCTTCACCCCTCCACTTT; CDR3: CASSLDGGSSPLHF
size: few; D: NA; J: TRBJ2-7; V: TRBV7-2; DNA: TGTGCCAGCAGCCGCCGGACACCTAGTTACGAGCAGTACTTC; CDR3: CASSRRTPSYEQYF
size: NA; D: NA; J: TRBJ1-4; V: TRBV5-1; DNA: TGCGCCAGCAGCTTCTTTGGACTATCTGAAAAACTGTTTTTT; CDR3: CASSFFGLSEKLFF
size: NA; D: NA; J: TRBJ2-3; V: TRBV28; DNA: TGTGCCAGCAGTCCCTCCCTTGGGCAGCACACAGATACGCAGTATTTT; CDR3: CASSPSLGQHTDTQYF
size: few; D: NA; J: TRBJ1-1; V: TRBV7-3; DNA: TGTGCCAGCAGTATTACCGGGACACAGAACACTGAAGCTTTCTTT; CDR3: CASSITGTQNTEAFF
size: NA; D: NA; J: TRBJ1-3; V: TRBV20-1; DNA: TGCAGTGCCTCAGGGACATACTCTGGAAACACCATATATTTT; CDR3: CSASGTYSGNTIYF
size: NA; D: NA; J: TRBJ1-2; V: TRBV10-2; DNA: TGCGCCAGCAGTGAGAGAGTCACCTTCTATGGCTACACCTTC; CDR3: CASSERVTFYGYTF
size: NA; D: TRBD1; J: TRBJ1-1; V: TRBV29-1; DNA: TGCAGCGCCAAGACAGGGACCCCAACAGTCGCTGAAGCTTTCTTT; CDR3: CSAKTGTPTVAEAFF
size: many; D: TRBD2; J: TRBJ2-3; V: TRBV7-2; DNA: TGTGCCAGCAGCTTAGTGGGACTAGCGTTAGATACGCAGTATTTT; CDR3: CASSLVGLALDTQYF
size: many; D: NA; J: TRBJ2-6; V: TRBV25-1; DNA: TGTGCCAGCAGTGACAGATCCTCTGGGGCCAACGTCCTGACTTTC; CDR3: CASSDRSSGANVLTF